This T cell receptor beta chain was obtained from a study of Graves' ophthalmopathy and Graves' hyperthyroidism. Looking at the study overall: Prior to any treatment, peripheral blood was collected at the time of initial diagnosis.

Investigators amplified TCR beta CDR3 regions from RNA transcripts. HTBI primers served in a first-round RT-PCR, which a second-round multiplex PCR followed. TCRdb re-derived calls from the multiplex PCR reads in MiXCR, one entry per CDR3 protein. In the table there are a few hundred thousand distinct CDR3 sequences, around 16% of which are singletons. Someone took the PBMCs out of approximately 10 ml of fresh peripheral blood. The V and J ends lost 10 bases and 5 bases, in that order; junction bases with no gene match: 9. This CDR3 has 13 amino acids. The clonotype was recovered from a woman between 18 and 29 years old with Graves' ophthalmopathy. Sequences were obtained from peripheral blood. The V call is TRBV12-3 or TRBV12-4, the J call TRBJ2-7; 9 bases are shared with TRBD1. CDR3 DNA: TGTGCCACCAAACAGGGGGCAGGTAACGAGCAGTACTTC. As protein: CATKQGAGNEQYF.